Sequencing of this TCR beta chain was carried out in a study of blood T cell repertoires in COVID-19. Study-wide context: COVID-19 samples collected from the United States, Italy and Spain covered acute and convalescent phases. The analysed material was cDNA or gDNA that came from T cells, B-cell-depleted T cells, or PBMCs.

Under the authors' procedure: It was from reference gene primer amplification that nucleated cell counts were estimated. Method: immunoSEQ multiplex PCR; TCRdb's copy keeps in-frame clones and lacks some. Clonal size and the V and J genes are those of that table, whereas D and trimming came from the DNA. The sample carries 380,000 or so clones, around 92% recorded once. The CDR3 runs to 15 residues. Trimming took 6 bases from V and 5 from J, leaving 20 bases between them. Germline V gene sequence: CDR1 SQVTM, CDR2 ANQGSEA. The genes are TRBV29-1 and TRBJ2-1, with D maybe TRBD2 (6 bases). This clonotype was sampled from a man aged 35 to 55 with acute or convalescent COVID-19. The source material was peripheral blood. The CDR3 sequence: CSVENRGLGNNEQFF. As DNA, the CDR3 is TGCAGCGTCGAGAACCGGGGACTTGGAAACAATGAGCAGTTCTTC.